This T cell receptor beta chain is from a study of radiotherapy plus CTLA-4 blockade in lung cancer. Looked up from germline, CDR1 is MNHEY and CDR2 is SVGAGI. This CDR3 has 13 amino acids. V lost 5 bases and J 7 bases, leaving 12 bases between the germline ends. TCRdb's table, derived via immunoSEQ multiplex PCR, lists solely in-frame clones and lacks some. The table includes about 59,000 clones, less than 75% detected once. The TCR sequence derives from a human donor with non-small cell lung cancer whose response to radiotherapy plus ipilimumab could not be evaluated. The sample in question was peripheral blood, obtained from a patient treated with radiotherapy plus ipilimumab. The J gene is TRBJ1-5, the V gene TRBV6-5; a possible D gene is TRBD1 (5 bases). The CDR3 DNA reads as TGTGCCAGCAGTCCTAATCAGGGACAGCCCCAGCATTTT. This sequence encodes CASSPNQGQPQHF.